This entry describes one T cell receptor beta chain. What it binds is not known. An end of the junction does not agree with germline; a read error may underlie this. The authors made TCR beta cDNA from 400 to 550 ng total RNA with a constant-region primer. Three nested multiplex PCR rounds, a slightly modified ARM-PCR method, built the TCR beta libraries. The study ran its first two PCR rounds for roughly 9 cycles each, using TRBV1-TRBV30 forward primers and a C-beta reverse primer. TCRdb itself ran the multiplex PCR reads through MiXCR, one entry per CDR3 protein. This table has fewer than 200,000 distinct CDR3 sequences, around four fifths appearing once. This specimen comes from a study of tumor-infiltrating lymphocytes in primary liver carcinoma. Study-level findings and limits: The difference in top-250-clone fraction between tumors and blood was significant, favoring tumors (p = 0.039). There were only about 7-25% of top clones found in all five tumor regions.

The CDR3 totals 13 residues. Without any cell sorting, roughly 18-31 mg of bulk tissue yielded co-extracted RNA and DNA. Whichever tumor sample was examined, it had over 85% viable tumor cells. The chain links TRBV12-3 or TRBV12-4 to TRBJ1-4; D remains unclear. The clonotype was recovered from a man aged 35 to 55 with primary liver carcinoma and hepatitis B virus infection. The sequenced sample consisted of tumor tissue from primary liver carcinoma. The CDR3 DNA reads TGTACCAGCAGTTTATCTGCGTTGGAAAAACTGTTTTTT. Translated: CTSSLSALEKLFF.